Listed here is a single TCR beta chain. Its antigen is not known. This record belongs to a study of cytomegalovirus exposure and HLA in healthy donors. Study-wide results and limits: Specific recognition of CMV antigens was confirmed in vitro for a few chains (all CMV-associated). Another analysis was done later, and it associated roughly 15,000 TCR beta sequences with HLA alleles at 0.05 false discovery rate.

Although they were nominally healthy when sampled, donors likely had unrecorded immune exposures. The PCR employed 60 Vbeta primers together with 13 Jbeta primers. Measured with immunoSEQ multiplex PCR; TCRdb has only the in-frame clones, and not every one. The sample yields 140,000 or so clones, around three quarters seen once. Germline assignment: CDR1 SGHDN and CDR2 FVKESK. Trimming removed 3 bases at V and 15 bases at J, with 15 bases between. The CDR3 extends over 12 amino acids. The sequence was collected from a woman aged 18-30 years in good health and CMV-seropositive. This sequence joins TRBV14 and TRBJ1-5, with D unclear. The sequenced material came from PBMCs. As DNA, the CDR3 is TGTGCCAGCAGCCAGGGAGGCCCTTCGCGGCATTTT. Protein product: CASSQGGPSRHF.